A selection of T cell receptor beta chains follows, all from one sample in a study of T cell responses to AZD1222 COVID-19 vaccine. The protocol was immunoSEQ multiplex PCR, while the TCRdb copy is restricted to in-frame clones and leaves out a portion. The repertoire has around 99,000 clones, roughly nine tenths of them found once; the top ten carry about 13%. This material consisted of peripheral blood, taken on day 0 of AZD1222 vaccination. Receptors were obtained from an adult in good health. Each CDR3 is given with its conserved first and last residue. The D gene is left open where the match is weak. The listing skips clone size in some rows; elsewhere it reads once, few, many or a size class.

13	.	.	TRBV30	TRBJ1-1	CAWSVLGGLDAFF	TGTGCCTGGAGTGTACTGGGAGGGTTGGACGCTTTCTTT
14	.	TRBD2	TRBV6-2/TRBV6-3	TRBJ2-5	CASSPRGGHETQYF	TGTGCCAGCAGTCCGCGGGGGGGCCACGAGACCCAGTACTTC
15	.	.	TRBV9	TRBJ2-3	CASSPHYRQADTQYF	TGTGCCAGCAGCCCCCATTATAGGCAAGCAGATACGCAGTATTTT
15	.	.	TRBV6-5	TRBJ1-2	CASSYVGVGPYGYTF	TGTGCCAGCAGTTACGTGGGGGTCGGACCCTATGGCTACACCTTC
13	.	.	TRBV18	TRBJ1-3	CASSPPDRNTIYF	TGTGCCAGCTCACCACCGGATCGAAACACCATATATTTT
15	.	.	TRBV6-5	TRBJ1-2	CASSYGPSRNYGYTF	TGTGCCAGCAGTTACGGCCCCAGTAGGAACTATGGCTACACCTTC
17	.	.	TRBV6-1	TRBJ1-5	CASSEAAVGRFNQPQHF	TGTGCCAGCAGTGAAGCTGCAGTAGGGCGGTTCAATCAGCCCCAGCATTTT
14	.	.	TRBV3-1/TRBV3-2	TRBJ1-2	CASSQDRISYGYTF	TGTGCCAGCAGCCAAGATCGGATCAGCTATGGCTACACCTTC
14	.	TRBD1	TRBV6-4	TRBJ1-6	CASSEGQRNSPLHF	TGTGCCAGCAGTGAGGGACAGAGGAATTCACCCCTCCACTTT
16	.	.	TRBV28	TRBJ2-7	CASSLGGGAKAYEQYF	TGTGCCAGCAGCCTAGGTGGGGGCGCTAAGGCCTACGAGCAGTACTTC
16	.	.	TRBV5-4	TRBJ2-6	CASSGVRHSGANVLTF	TGTGCCAGCAGCGGAGTTCGGCACTCTGGGGCCAACGTCCTGACTTTC
14	.	.	TRBV19	TRBJ2-7	CASTATGTPGEQYF	TGTGCCAGTACGGCCACCGGGACGCCGGGGGAGCAGTACTTC
15	few	TRBD1	TRBV9	TRBJ2-3	CASSLSRGQGDTQYF	TGTGCCAGCAGCCTAAGCAGGGGGCAGGGAGATACGCAGTATTTT
16	once	.	TRBV6-4	TRBJ2-1	CASSDSAGMAVYEQFF	TGTGCCAGCAGTGACTCTGCGGGAATGGCCGTGTATGAGCAGTTCTTC
16	.	TRBD2	TRBV6-5	TRBJ2-1	CASSFLSGRAYNEQFF	TGTGCCAGCAGTTTCTTAAGCGGGAGGGCCTACAATGAGCAGTTCTTC
21	.	.	TRBV4-1	TRBJ1-1	CASSQRIHSRESFRVNTEAFF	TGCGCCAGCAGCCAAAGAATTCATAGTCGGGAGTCTTTCAGGGTGAACACTGAAGCTTTCTTT
12	.	.	TRBV2	TRBJ1-1	CASSDTNTEAFF	TGTGCCAGCAGTGACACGAACACTGAAGCTTTCTTT
14	.	TRBD1	TRBV30	TRBJ1-5	CAWSGQGGNQPQHF	TGTGCCTGGAGCGGACAGGGTGGCAATCAGCCCCAGCATTTT
16	.	TRBD1	TRBV6-6	TRBJ1-2	CASNHGQGIPNYGYTF	TGTGCCAGCAATCATGGACAGGGTATTCCTAACTATGGCTACACCTTC
13	.	.	TRBV3-1/TRBV3-2	TRBJ1-3	CASSPQPEGTIYF	TGTGCCAGCAGCCCACAACCGGAGGGCACCATATATTTT
14	.	TRBD1	TRBV30	TRBJ1-2	CAGGWTRGLDGYTF	TGTGCCGGAGGATGGACCAGGGGGCTTGATGGCTACACCTTC
12	.	.	TRBV7-3	TRBJ2-2	CASSLVTGELFF	TGTGCCAGCAGCTTAGTCACCGGGGAGCTGTTTTTT
11	.	.	TRBV7-9	TRBJ1-4	CASSLGAKLFF	TGTGCCAGCAGCTTGGGGGCGAAACTGTTTTTT
15	once	.	TRBV3-1/TRBV3-2	TRBJ1-2	CASSPLGGGAYGYTF	TGTGCCAGCAGCCCTTTGGGGGGCGGGGCCTATGGCTACACCTTC
15	.	.	TRBV4-1	TRBJ2-2	CASSQSGGRTGELFF	TGCGCCAGCAGCCAAAGTGGGGGGCGAACCGGGGAGCTGTTTTTT
13	.	.	TRBV4-1	TRBJ2-3	CASSGRGTDTQYF	TGCGCCAGCAGCGGCAGGGGCACAGATACGCAGTATTTT
15	.	.	TRBV19	TRBJ1-5	CASSIDVDAPKPQHF	TGTGCCAGTAGTATAGATGTCGATGCCCCGAAGCCCCAGCATTTT
17	.	.	TRBV5-1	TRBJ2-2	CASRPNPSAGPTGELFF	TGCGCCAGCAGACCCAATCCTTCAGCGGGCCCCACCGGGGAGCTGTTTTTT
14	.	.	TRBV5-6	TRBJ1-3	CASSLHGSGNTIYF	TGTGCCAGCAGCTTACATGGTTCCGGAAACACCATATATTTT
17	once	.	TRBV5-1	TRBJ1-2	CASSLAPGRDGNYGYTF	TGCGCCAGCAGCTTGGCCCCCGGCAGGGACGGGAACTATGGCTACACCTTC
15	.	.	TRBV7-2	TRBJ1-6	CASSLPLGMNSPLHF	TGTGCCAGCAGCCTCCCCCTAGGGATGAATTCACCCCTCCACTTT
15	once	.	TRBV19	TRBJ1-2	CATEPTGGLTDGYTF	TGTGCCACCGAGCCAACGGGGGGACTAACCGATGGCTACACCTTC
12	.	.	TRBV5-6	TRBJ2-7	CASSLSDYEQYF	TGTGCCAGCAGCCTCTCCGATTACGAGCAGTACTTC
16	.	TRBD2	TRBV30	TRBJ2-3	CAWSPGLAGVADTQYF	TGTGCCTGGAGTCCCGGACTAGCGGGAGTCGCAGATACGCAGTATTTT
16	.	TRBD2	TRBV15	TRBJ2-1	CATSRTSGSLNNEQFF	TGTGCCACCAGCCGGACTAGCGGGAGCCTAAACAATGAGCAGTTCTTC
14	.	.	TRBV3-1/TRBV3-2	TRBJ1-6	CASSSLGSNSPLHF	TGTGCCAGCAGCTCATTAGGTAGTAATTCACCCCTCCACTTT
15	.	.	TRBV6-2/TRBV6-3	TRBJ2-7	CASSYDGESIYEQYF	TGTGCCAGCAGTTACGACGGTGAGAGTATCTACGAGCAGTACTTC
17	.	TRBD2	TRBV7-9	TRBJ2-3	CASSLAGGTSGGDTQYF	TGTGCCAGCAGCTTAGCAGGGGGGACTAGCGGTGGGGATACGCAGTATTTT
17	once	TRBD1	TRBV7-8	TRBJ1-5	CASSSMGQGRNNQPQHF	TGTGCCAGCAGCTCAATGGGACAGGGGAGGAACAATCAGCCCCAGCATTTT
12	.	.	TRBV30	TRBJ1-1	CAWSRDGTEAFF	TGTGCCTGGAGTAGGGATGGGACTGAAGCTTTCTTT
13	.	TRBD1	TRBV29-1	TRBJ1-2	CSVIGQGNYGYTF	TGCAGCGTTATAGGACAGGGCAACTATGGCTACACCTTC
16	.	.	TRBV15	TRBJ2-3	CATSRANAGSDVTQYF	TGTGCCACCAGCAGAGCCAATGCGGGGTCGGATGTTACGCAGTATTTT
13	.	TRBD1	TRBV29-1	TRBJ2-5	CSVDRDFGETQYF	TGCAGCGTGGACAGGGACTTCGGAGAGACCCAGTACTTC
15	.	TRBD1	TRBV18	TRBJ1-2	CASSPPGQGNYGYTF	TGTGCCAGCTCCCCGCCGGGACAGGGTAACTATGGCTACACCTTC
14	once	.	TRBV5-1	TRBJ1-1	CASSPGTDYTEAFF	TGCGCCAGCAGCCCCGGTACGGACTACACTGAAGCTTTCTTT
14	.	.	TRBV14	TRBJ1-2	CASSQEGGIGGYTF	TGTGCCAGCAGCCAAGAAGGAGGGATTGGTGGCTACACCTTC
15	.	.	TRBV4-1	TRBJ1-5	CASSQEGWGFQPQHF	TGCGCCAGCAGCCAAGAGGGGTGGGGTTTTCAGCCCCAGCATTTT
12	.	.	TRBV12-3/TRBV12-4	TRBJ2-1	CASSSKYNEQFF	TGTGCCAGCAGTTCGAAGTACAATGAGCAGTTCTTC
12	.	.	TRBV18	TRBJ2-5	CASSPGLETQYF	TGTGCCAGCTCACCAGGGTTGGAGACCCAGTACTTC
14	.	.	TRBV6-2/TRBV6-3	TRBJ1-5	CASSHPVGNQPQHF	TGTGCCAGCAGCCACCCAGTAGGCAATCAGCCCCAGCATTTT
15	.	TRBD2	TRBV10-3	TRBJ2-3	CAISEGLAGADTQYF	TGTGCCATCAGTGAAGGACTAGCGGGAGCAGATACGCAGTATTTT
17	.	TRBD1	TRBV19	TRBJ1-5	CASSRKGLTGVRQPQHF	TGTGCCAGTAGTAGAAAAGGGTTGACAGGGGTACGACAGCCCCAGCATTTT
16	.	TRBD2	TRBV11-2	TRBJ2-3	CASSISGGPTGDTQYF	TGTGCCAGCAGTATTAGCGGGGGGCCGACGGGAGATACGCAGTATTTT
15	.	.	TRBV2	TRBJ2-1	CASSNGLSSYNEQFF	TGTGCCAGCAGTAATGGACTCAGCTCCTACAATGAGCAGTTCTTC
15	few	.	TRBV3-1/TRBV3-2	TRBJ1-6	CASSQIDSRNSPLHF	TGTGCCAGCAGCCAAATCGACAGCCGTAATTCACCCCTCCACTTT
13	.	.	TRBV11-2	TRBJ1-1	CASSLGDGGQAFF	TGTGCCAGCAGCTTAGGGGACGGGGGGCAAGCTTTCTTT
14	.	.	TRBV5-1	TRBJ1-1	CASSFGARNTEAFF	TGCGCCAGCAGCTTCGGGGCAAGGAACACTGAAGCTTTCTTT
17	.	.	TRBV7-6	TRBJ1-1	CASSTGAQLGMNTEAFF	TGTGCCAGCAGCACCGGGGCCCAGCTGGGAATGAACACTGAAGCTTTCTTT